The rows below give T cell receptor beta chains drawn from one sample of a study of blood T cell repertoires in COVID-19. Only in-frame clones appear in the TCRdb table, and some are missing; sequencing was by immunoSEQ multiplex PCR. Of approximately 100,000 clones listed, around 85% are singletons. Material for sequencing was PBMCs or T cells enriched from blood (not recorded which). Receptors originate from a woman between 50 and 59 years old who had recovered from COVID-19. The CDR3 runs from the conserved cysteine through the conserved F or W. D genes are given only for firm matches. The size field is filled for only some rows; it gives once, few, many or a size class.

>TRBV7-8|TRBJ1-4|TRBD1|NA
CASSPRGTDNEKLFF
TGTGCCAGCAGCCCACGAGGGACAGATAATGAAAAACTGTTTTTT
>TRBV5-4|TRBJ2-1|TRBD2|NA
CASRGGGTSVSDEQFF
TGTGCCAGCAGGGGGGGCGGGACTAGCGTGTCGGATGAGCAGTTCTTC
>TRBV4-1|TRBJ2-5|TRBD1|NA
CASSQEGQGGLQETQYF
TGCGCCAGCAGCCAAGAGGGACAGGGAGGGCTCCAAGAGACCCAGTACTTC
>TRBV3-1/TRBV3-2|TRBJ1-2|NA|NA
CASSQVSAVNYGYTF
TGTGCCAGCAGCCAAGTCTCCGCGGTTAACTATGGCTACACCTTC
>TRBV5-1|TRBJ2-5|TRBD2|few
CASSSGAGGQETQYF
TGCGCCAGCAGCTCCGGAGCGGGGGGCCAAGAGACCCAGTACTTC
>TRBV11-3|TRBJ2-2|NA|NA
CASSLISTGELFF
TGTGCCAGCAGCTTAATATCCACCGGGGAGCTGTTTTTT
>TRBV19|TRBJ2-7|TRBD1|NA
CASKGQGANEQYF
TGTGCCAGTAAAGGACAGGGGGCAAACGAGCAGTACTTC
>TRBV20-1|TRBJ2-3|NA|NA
CSASYRGAGQPDTQYF
TGCAGTGCTAGTTATCGGGGGGCCGGTCAACCAGATACGCAGTATTTT
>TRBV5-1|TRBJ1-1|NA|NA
CASSWGVLGTEAFF
TGCGCCAGCAGCTGGGGGGTACTGGGCACTGAAGCTTTCTTT
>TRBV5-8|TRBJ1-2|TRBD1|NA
CASRRERGGVYGYTF
TGTGCCAGCAGACGGGAACGAGGGGGCGTCTATGGCTACACCTTC
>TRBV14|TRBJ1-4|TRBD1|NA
CASSRGQGVTNEKLFF
TGTGCCAGCAGCCGAGGACAGGGGGTGACTAATGAAAAACTGTTTTTT
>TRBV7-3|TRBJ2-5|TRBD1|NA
CASSLDPGTGSRETQYF
TGTGCCAGCAGCTTAGATCCTGGGACAGGGTCCCGAGAGACCCAGTACTTC
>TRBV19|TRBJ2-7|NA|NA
CASSPQGREQYF
TGTGCCAGTAGTCCTCAGGGGCGGGAGCAGTACTTC
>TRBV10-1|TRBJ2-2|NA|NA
CASSSRVSPGELFF
TGCGCCAGCAGTTCGAGGGTATCGCCCGGGGAGCTGTTTTTT
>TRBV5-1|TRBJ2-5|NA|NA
CASAGSGQETQYF
TGCGCCAGCGCAGGGTCGGGTCAAGAGACCCAGTACTTC
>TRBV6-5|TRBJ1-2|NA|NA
CASSYATANYGYTF
TGTGCCAGCAGTTACGCGACAGCTAACTATGGCTACACCTTC
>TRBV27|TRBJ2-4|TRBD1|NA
CASSPRGTLFQYF
TGTGCCAGCAGCCCCAGGGGGACACTTTTTCAGTACTTC
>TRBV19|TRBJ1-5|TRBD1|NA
CASTAGQGNQPQHF
TGTGCCAGTACCGCGGGACAGGGGAATCAGCCCCAGCATTTT
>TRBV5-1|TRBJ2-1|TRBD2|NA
CASTQLLSGDLNHEQFF
TGCGCCAGCACCCAACTTCTGAGCGGGGACCTGAACCATGAGCAGTTCTTC
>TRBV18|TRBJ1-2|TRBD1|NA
CASRAPYRGRRANYGYTF
TGTGCCAGCCGAGCCCCGTACAGGGGCCGCAGAGCTAACTATGGCTACACCTTC
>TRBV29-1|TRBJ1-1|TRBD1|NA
CSVWTGEAFF
TGCAGCGTCTGGACAGGGGAAGCTTTCTTT
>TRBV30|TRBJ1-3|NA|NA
CAWSVRRGSGNTIYF
TGTGCCTGGAGTGTACGACGGGGATCCGGAAACACCATATATTTT
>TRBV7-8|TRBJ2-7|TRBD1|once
CASSLGQGYFDEQYF
TGTGCCAGCAGCCTGGGACAGGGGTATTTCGACGAGCAGTACTTC
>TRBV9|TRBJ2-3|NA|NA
CASSAPVGGRTSTDTQYF
TGTGCCAGCAGCGCCCCCGTGGGAGGCCGGACTAGCACAGATACGCAGTATTTT
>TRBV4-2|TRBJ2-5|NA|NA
CASSQDVAMASRKETQYF
TGTGCCAGCAGCCAAGATGTTGCGATGGCTAGCCGAAAAGAGACCCAGTACTTC
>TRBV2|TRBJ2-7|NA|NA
CASGVDGEQYF
TGTGCCTCCGGGGTGGACGGCGAGCAGTACTTC
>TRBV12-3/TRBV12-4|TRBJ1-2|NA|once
CASTGRSAYGYTF
TGTGCCAGCACTGGGAGGAGCGCCTATGGCTACACCTTC
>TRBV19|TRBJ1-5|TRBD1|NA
CASSPSGGSNQPQHF
TGTGCCAGTAGTCCCTCAGGGGGCTCTAATCAGCCCCAGCATTTT
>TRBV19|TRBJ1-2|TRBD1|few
CASRTGIYGYTF
TGTGCCAGTAGGACAGGGATCTATGGCTACACCTTC
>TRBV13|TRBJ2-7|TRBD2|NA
CASSLRRGGYYEQYF
TGTGCCAGCAGCCTCCGCCGGGGGGGGTACTACGAGCAGTACTTC
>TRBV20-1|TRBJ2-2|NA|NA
CSASFRGANTGELFF
TGCAGTGCTAGTTTCCGGGGTGCTAACACCGGGGAGCTGTTTTTT
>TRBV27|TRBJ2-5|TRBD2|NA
CASSLSGGRLAGGRETQYF
TGTGCCAGCAGTTTATCGGGTGGTCGACTAGCGGGAGGGCGTGAGACCCAGTACTTC
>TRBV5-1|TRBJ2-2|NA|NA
CASSLTGEVTGELFF
TGCGCCAGCAGCTTGACAGGGGAGGTCACCGGGGAGCTGTTTTTT
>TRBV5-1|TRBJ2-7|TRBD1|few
CASSLGQGDRREQYF
TGCGCCAGCAGCTTGGGCCAGGGGGATAGGCGCGAGCAGTACTTC
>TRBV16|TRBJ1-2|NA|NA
CASSPPGTHLAGYTF
TGTGCCAGCAGCCCGCCCGGGACACACTTGGCTGGCTACACCTTC
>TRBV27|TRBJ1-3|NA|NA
CASSPDGINTIYF
TGTGCCAGCAGTCCGGACGGGATAAACACCATATATTTT
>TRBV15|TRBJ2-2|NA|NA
CATSRGTRARDTGELFF
TGTGCCACCAGCAGAGGGACCCGGGCGCGGGACACCGGGGAGCTGTTTTTT
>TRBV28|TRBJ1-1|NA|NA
CASSSGGTLDTEAFF
TGTGCCAGCAGTTCCGGGGGAACGTTGGACACTGAAGCTTTCTTT
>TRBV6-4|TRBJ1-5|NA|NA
CASSRTAGNQPQHF
TGTGCCAGCAGTAGGACAGCTGGCAATCAGCCCCAGCATTTT
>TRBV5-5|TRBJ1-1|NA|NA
CASSTTGLMNTEAFF
TGTGCCAGCAGCACAACGGGACTGATGAACACTGAAGCTTTCTTT
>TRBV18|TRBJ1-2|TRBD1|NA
CASSPPGQNYGYTF
TGTGCCAGCTCACCGCCGGGACAGAACTATGGCTACACCTTC
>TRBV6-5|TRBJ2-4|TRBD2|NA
CASRAGLAKNIQYF
TGTGCCAGCAGAGCGGGACTAGCCAAAAACATTCAGTACTTC
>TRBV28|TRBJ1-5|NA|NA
CASSFQYQPQHF
TGTGCCAGCAGTTTTCAGTATCAGCCCCAGCATTTT
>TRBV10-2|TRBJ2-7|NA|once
CASSVGSSYEQYF
TGCGCCAGCAGTGTCGGGAGCTCCTACGAGCAGTACTTC
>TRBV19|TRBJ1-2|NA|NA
CASSITGPYGYTF
TGTGCCAGTAGTATAACAGGACCCTATGGCTACACCTTC
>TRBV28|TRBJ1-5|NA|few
CASSSYQGSNQPQHF
TGTGCCAGCAGTTCCTATCAGGGGAGCAATCAGCCCCAGCATTTT
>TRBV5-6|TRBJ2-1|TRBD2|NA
CASSGGLAGGRAYNEQFF
TGTGCCAGCAGCGGGGGACTAGCGGGAGGGAGGGCCTACAATGAGCAGTTCTTC
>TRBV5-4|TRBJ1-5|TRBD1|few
CASSRGTGGNQPQHF
TGTGCCAGCAGCCGAGGGACAGGCGGCAATCAGCCCCAGCATTTT
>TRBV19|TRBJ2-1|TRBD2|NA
CASSRGTSGDYNEQFF
TGTGCCAGTAGTAGGGGGACTAGCGGGGACTACAATGAGCAGTTCTTC